The TCR beta chain described here comes from a study of cytomegalovirus exposure and HLA in healthy donors. Broader study findings: A list of about 160 TCR beta chains associated with cytomegalovirus was given. There were a few CMV-associated chains whose specificity for CMV antigens was confirmed in vitro.

On this clone itself: Its antigen is unknown.

The CDR3 is 14 residues long. The V and J ends lost 5 bases and 0 bases, in that order; junction bases with no gene match: 5. In germline, CDR1 is GTSNPN, CDR2 SVGIG (reference sequence). A multiplex PCR was run with 60 Vbeta primers and 13 Jbeta primers. TCRdb's copy holds only in-frame clones and misses some; the assay was immunoSEQ multiplex PCR. The table lists about 150,000 clones, about 80% of them singletons. The sequence derives from a young man in good health and CMV-seropositive. Material: PBMCs. The chain links TRBV30 to TRBJ1-1; 8 nucleotides agree with TRBD1. This CDR3 is CAWGQGTLNTEAFF. The CDR3 DNA follows: TGTGCCTGGGGACAGGGAACCTTGAACACTGAAGCTTTCTTT.